The T cell receptor beta chain described here comes from a study of blood T cell repertoires in COVID-19. Germline V gives CDR1 MDHEN, CDR2 SYDVKM. J gave up 7 bases and V 4 bases, and 9 bases lay outside the gene matches. The CDR3 consists of 16 residues. Per the study methods: Reference gene primer amplification in the assay estimated nucleated cell counts. This table comes from immunoSEQ multiplex PCR, and its TCRdb copy is limited to in-frame clones, with some not included. V and J calls and clone size come straight from that table; D and trimming were deduced from the DNA. The table shows some 350,000 clones, with around 82% occurring only once.

This TCR was sampled from a man aged 25 to 40 with active or convalescent COVID-19. The V and J genes are TRBV28 and TRBJ2-1; 11 bases are shared with TRBD1. The specimen sequenced was peripheral blood. CDR3 nucleotides: TGTGCCAGCAGTTCCTCCGGACAGGGGGCAAGAAATGAGCAGTTCTTC. Residues: CASSSSGQGARNEQFF.